This record concerns one TCR beta chain sequence. The source of the sample is a study of blood T cell repertoires in COVID-19. The overall study: Acute and convalescent COVID-19 samples came from the United States, Italy and Spain. T cells, B-cell-depleted T cells, or PBMCs provided the cDNA or gDNA that served as material.

Trimming took 4 bases from V and 6 from J, leaving 12 bases between them. This CDR3 has 13 residues. CDR1 is MNHEY and CDR2 is SVGAGI in the germline V gene. The protocol was immunoSEQ multiplex PCR, while the TCRdb copy is restricted to in-frame clones and leaves out a portion. The table lists roughly 69,000 clones, about 88% of them singletons. The sequence was collected from a human donor in a cohort sampled during active COVID-19. The specimen was peripheral blood. The chain employs TRBV6-5 and TRBJ1-2; D is undetermined. CDR3 nucleotides: TGTGCCAGCAGTTTACCTGGGCGCCATGGCTACACCTTC. It specifies CASSLPGRHGYTF.